The 30 T cell receptor beta chains below were found in one sample sequenced in a study of CD8+ T cells in alopecia areata (dated by TCRdb to 2016 to 2018). Sample time point, as interpreted from the label and publication: 4 weeks on oral tofacitinib. In light of the paper, this sample's treatment or condition label describes: oral pan-JAK inhibitor, 5-10 mg twice daily. The receptor library was made with the immunoSEQ multiplex PCR assay. RNA was extracted from all samples and reverse transcribed into cDNA, which served as template for TCR sequencing. TCRdb obtained this table from immuneACCESS and retained in-frame rearrangements with V and J assigned. These tables miss some clones; where compared with another copy, unresolved V genes account for less than half of the shortfall, and the remainder is unexplained. The sample profile shows about 39,000 clones; around three fifths of them were found once. Around 23% of the sample is in the top ten clones.

The sequencing here drew on CD8+ T cells sorted from blood, taken at week 4, from a patient treated with tofacitinib. The receptors were sampled from a human donor with alopecia areata.

In this sample, this clone turned up once. The V gene is TRBV6-5, the J gene TRBJ2-2; 7 bases align to TRBD1. CDR1 is MNHEY and CDR2 is SVGAGI in the germline V gene. The V and J ends lost 4 bases and 5 bases, in that order; junction bases with no gene match: 10. The CDR3 is made up of 16 amino acids. The CDR3 bases are TGTGCCAGCAGTTTTACGACAGGGATGGGGACCGGGGAGCTGTTTTTT. Protein sequence: CASSFTTGMGTGELFF.

This chain connects TRBV19 to TRBJ1-2; D unresolved. Germline V gene data show CDR1 as LNHDA and CDR2 as SQIVND (reference sequence). The germline V and J ends were trimmed by 3 bases and 8 bases, with 16 bases remaining between them. The CDR3 consists of 14 residues. The CDR3 reads CASSISRAVRGYTF. The CDR3 DNA is TGTGCCAGTAGTATTTCAAGGGCAGTTCGGGGCTACACCTTC.

This clone is termed medium-sized. The chain has TRBV27 and TRBJ1-1, with 9 bases identical to TRBD1. The CDR3 is 15 amino acids. Germline V CDR1 and CDR2: MNHEY, SMNVEV (reference sequence). With 1 base clipped from V and 13 bases from J, the junction kept 13 bases outside the gene matches. Here the CDR3 reads CASSLLGAGTGSLFF. The CDR3 bases are TGTGCCAGCAGTTTATTGGGGGCCGGGACAGGGAGCCTTTTCTTT.

V is TRBV29-1 and J is TRBJ2-1; TRBD2 matches 8 bases. CDR3 length: 15 amino acids. The J segment lost 6 bases and the V segment lost 1 base, leaving 8 bases of the junction unmatched. In germline, CDR1 is SQVTM, CDR2 ANQGSEA. In DNA, the CDR3 is TGCAGCGTTGAAGTCCGGGCGGGAGGTGGCAATGAGCAGTTCTTC. This sequence encodes CSVEVRAGGGNEQFF.

This clone appeared a few times. The rearrangement joins TRBV5-1 to TRBJ2-7, with 12 bases fitting TRBD1. This CDR3 is 15 amino acids long. The J segment lost 0 bases and the V segment lost 4 bases, leaving 2 bases of the junction unmatched. The V gene's germline CDR1 is SGHRS and CDR2 YFSETQ. CDR3 residues: CASSTGQGASYEQYF. The CDR3 nucleotides are TGCGCCAGCAGCACGGGACAGGGGGCCTCCTACGAGCAGTACTTC.

The sample holds a few counts of this clone. The chain joins TRBV30 to TRBJ2-1, with a possible D match to TRBD2 (6 bases). The CDR3 is 14 amino acids. Germline-derived CDR1 and CDR2 are GTSNPN and SVGIG (reference sequence). The ends were cut back, 0 bases at V and 9 bases at J, with 15 bases in the middle. The CDR3 loop is CAWSVGGGGSEQFF. CDR3 sequence (DNA): TGTGCCTGGAGTGTGGGGGGAGGTGGAAGTGAGCAGTTCTTC.

The chain's CDR3 is CASSQDRSGAYEQYF. As DNA, the CDR3 is TGCGCCAGCAGCCAAGATAGGTCAGGGGCCTACGAGCAGTACTTC. The chain carries TRBV4-3 and TRBJ2-7; perhaps TRBD1 as D (6 bases). The CDR3 has 15 amino acids. CDR1 LGHNA and CDR2 YSLEER come from the germline V gene. Trimming removed 0 bases from V and 2 bases from J, with 11 bases in between.

The genes are TRBV7-9 and TRBJ2-3; the D is unclear. This CDR3 is 15 amino acids long. The V gene lost 0 bases and the J gene lost 4 bases, with 11 bases spanning the gap. Germline lookup yields CDR1 SEHNR and CDR2 FQNEAQ (reference sequence). CDR3 region: CASSLAGRTPDTQYF. The CDR3 DNA is TGTGCCAGCAGCTTAGCGGGCCGGACCCCAGATACGCAGTATTTT.

V usage is TRBV29-1 and J usage is TRBJ2-1; no reliable D call. This CDR3 contains 10 residues. CDR1 is SQVTM and CDR2 is ANQGSEA in the germline V gene. V lost 4 bases, J lost 5 bases, and 3 bases lay in between. The CDR3, as DNA: TGCAGCGTTGGAAACAATGAGCAGTTCTTC. Encoded protein: CSVGNNEQFF.

This clone was seen a handful of times. The chain recombines TRBV29-1 with TRBJ2-7; D unresolved. V was shortened by 5 bases and J by 3 bases, with 11 bases between the two germline ends. Germline V gives CDR1 SQVTM, CDR2 ANQGSEA. This CDR3 has 12 residues. The CDR3 here is CSVKDNLYEQYF. As DNA, the CDR3 is TGCAGCGTTAAGGATAACCTCTACGAGCAGTACTTC.

The rearrangement links TRBV27 to TRBJ1-6; D gene ambiguous. The CDR3 loop spans 14 amino acids. Germline V lookup: CDR1 MNHEY, CDR2 SMNVEV (reference sequence). V lost 2 bases to trimming and J lost 10 bases, with 12 bases between them. The DNA of the CDR3 is TGTGCCAGCAGTTTACGGGGTAGGGAATCACCCCTCCACTTT. It specifies CASSLRGRESPLHF.

V usage is TRBV7-3 and J usage is TRBJ2-5; D unresolved. Germline loops: CDR1 SGHTA, CDR2 FQGTGA. V lost 6 bases to trimming and J lost 5 bases, with 13 bases between them. This CDR3 is built from 13 residues. CDR3 protein: CASSLDVGETQYF. CDR3 in DNA: TGTGCCAGCAGTCTAGACGTGGGGGAGACCCAGTACTTC.

This chain uses TRBV29-1 with TRBJ2-7; D not resolved. CDR1 and CDR2 (germline): SQVTM, ANQGSEA. This CDR3 comprises 14 residues. V lost 7 bases and J lost 0, with 16 bases in between. The CDR3 sequence is CSALGVQFSYEQYF. The DNA for the CDR3 is TGCAGCGCCCTCGGTGTGCAGTTCTCCTACGAGCAGTACTTC.

The chain links TRBV6-6 to TRBJ2-3; D might be TRBD1 or TRBD2, each matching 5 bases. Germline loops: CDR1 MNHNY, CDR2 SVGAGI (reference sequence). Trimming cost V 4 bases and J 0 bases, with 14 bases left between them. This CDR3 is 16 amino acids long. CDR3 DNA: TGTGCCAGCAGTTGGGACGGCCGACCTAGCACAGATACGCAGTATTTT. Its translation: CASSWDGRPSTDTQYF.

This chain uses TRBV11-2 with TRBJ2-1; 8 nucleotides agree with TRBD2. Trimming at V came to 1 base and at J to 5 bases, leaving 7 bases not matched to a gene. The CDR3 covers 16 residues. Germline lookup yields CDR1 SGHAT and CDR2 FQNNGV. The CDR3 DNA reads TGTGCCAGCAGCTTAGGTACGAGCGGGGGAGACAATGAGCAGTTCTTC. Amino acid sequence: CASSLGTSGGDNEQFF. Supplemented by reference TRBV11-2 and TRBJ2-1, the full variable domain reads EAGVAQSPRYKIIEKRQSVAFWCNPISGHATLYWYQQILGQGPKLLIQFQNNGVVDDSQLPKDRFSAERLKGVDSTLKIQPAKLEDSAVYLCASSLGTSGGDNEQFFGPGTRLTVL.

The chain combines TRBV7-9 with TRBJ1-1; D uncertain. V gave up 2 bases and J gave up 6 bases, with 10 bases separating them. Looked up from germline, CDR1 is SEHNR and CDR2 is FQNEAQ (reference sequence). The CDR3 is 13 amino acids. The DNA for the CDR3 is TGTGCCAGCAGCTTATCTTTGCAGCCTGAAGCTTTCTTT. Protein product: CASSLSLQPEAFF. The variable domain in full, completed from reference TRBV7-9 and TRBJ1-1, reads DTGVSQNPRHKITKRGQNVTFRCDPISEHNRLYWYRQTLGQGPEFLTYFQNEAQLEKSRLLSDRFSAERPKGSFSTLEIQRTEQGDSAMYLCASSLSLQPEAFFGQGTRLTVV.

The chain uses TRBV5-1 and TRBJ1-1; unclear D gene. CDR1 is SGHRS and CDR2 is YFSETQ in the germline V gene. The CDR3 is 14 residues long. Trimming cost V 5 bases and J 1 base, with 12 bases left between them. The DNA of the CDR3 is TGCGCCAGCAGATCGGTACAACAGAACACTGAAGCTTTCTTT. It encodes CASRSVQQNTEAFF.

The CDR3 region is CASSYTEDSYNEQFF. The CDR3 DNA follows: TGTGCCAGCAGTTACACCGAGGACAGCTACAATGAGCAGTTCTTC. V and J are TRBV6-5 and TRBJ2-1, with D perhaps TRBD1 (6 bases). CDR1 and CDR2 from the germline V gene are MNHEY and SVGAGI. This CDR3 has 15 amino acids. Between the trimmed V and J ends, which lost 2 bases and 3 bases, there was a span of 11 bases.

The rearrangement joins TRBV5-1 to TRBJ2-7, with D perhaps matching TRBD1 (6 bases). The CDR3 is 12 amino acids. Looked up from germline, CDR1 is SGHRS and CDR2 is YFSETQ. V was pared by 2 bases and J by 3 bases, with 6 bases between. The CDR3 loop is CASSLQGYEQYF. CDR3 sequence (DNA): TGCGCCAGCAGCTTACAGGGCTACGAGCAGTACTTC.

The V call is TRBV29-1, the J call TRBJ1-2; D unclear. CDR1 and CDR2 from the germline V gene are SQVTM and ANQGSEA. Trimming left V 3 bases short and J 0 bases short, with 11 bases between. The CDR3 is 14 residues long. CDR3: CSVEGQGANYGYTF. Written as DNA, the CDR3 is TGCAGCGTTGAGGGTCAAGGCGCTAACTATGGCTACACCTTC.

The CDR3 sequence is CASSQDEGTAYEQYF. CDR3 DNA sequence: TGCGCCAGCAGCCAAGATGAGGGGACAGCCTACGAGCAGTACTTC. The chain carries TRBV4-3 and TRBJ2-7, with TRBD1 matching over 7 bases. Germline CDR1 and CDR2: LGHNA and YSLEER. With V trimmed by 0 bases and J by 2 bases, 4 bases remained unmatched. The CDR3 is 15 amino acids.

The chain recombines TRBV29-1 with TRBJ1-2; D unresolved. The CDR3 is 13 residues long. The germline CDR1 and CDR2 sequences are SQVTM and ANQGSEA. Deletions cut 4 bases from V and 3 bases from J, with 12 bases between. CDR3 region: CSVVPEEDYGYTF. In DNA, the CDR3 is TGCAGCGTTGTCCCAGAGGAGGACTATGGCTACACCTTC. Supplemented by reference TRBV29-1 and TRBJ1-2, the full variable domain reads SAVISQKPSRDICQRGTSLTIQCQVDSQVTMMFWYRQQPGQSLTLIATANQGSEATYESGFVIDKFPISRPNLTFSTLTVSNMSPEDSSIYLCSVVPEEDYGYTFGSGTRLTVV.

The rearrangement uses TRBV4-1 and TRBJ2-7; D not resolved. V lost 5 bases and J lost 1, with 9 bases in between. The V gene's germline CDR1 is MGHRA and CDR2 YSYEKL. This CDR3 contains 13 residues. CDR3 in DNA: TGCGCCAGCAGCGAGACTGGATCCTACGAGCAGTACTTC. Protein: CASSETGSYEQYF.

A single count supports this clone. For the CDR3, the DNA is TGTGCCAGCAGTTACTCCGCCAGCGTGAACTATGGCTACACCTTC. This gives the protein CASSYSASVNYGYTF. This rearrangement joins TRBV6-5 to TRBJ1-2; D gene unclear. Deletions cut 0 bases from V and 2 bases from J, with 10 bases between. Per germline, CDR1 MNHEY and CDR2 SVGAGI. The CDR3 is made up of 15 amino acids.

The chain uses TRBV6-5 and TRBJ2-7, with TRBD1 matching over 7 bases. J gave up 1 base and V 4 bases, and 7 bases lay outside the gene matches. The germline gives CDR1 MNHEY, CDR2 SVGAGI. This CDR3 comprises 15 residues. CDR3 DNA: TGTGCCAGCAGTTCCCCCGGGACAGCATCCTACGAGCAGTACTTC. It codes for CASSSPGTASYEQYF.

The genes are TRBV25-1 and TRBJ2-1; 12 bases agree with TRBD2. CDR1 MGHDK and CDR2 SYGVNS come from the germline V gene. The CDR3 totals 14 residues. With 7 bases clipped from V and 8 bases from J, the junction kept 6 bases outside the gene matches. The CDR3 loop reads CASTLAGGAHEQFF. DNA for the CDR3: TGTGCCAGCACTCTAGCGGGGGGGGCCCATGAGCAGTTCTTC.

CDR3 residues: CASSLGPSPNTIYF. The CDR3 region has the DNA TGTGCCAGCAGCTTAGGCCCGAGTCCGAACACCATATATTTT. The rearrangement joins TRBV5-6 to TRBJ1-3; D is ambiguous. This CDR3 has 14 residues. Germline V gene sequence: CDR1 SGHDT, CDR2 YYEEEE. The V end was cut by 2 bases, the J end by 7 bases, with 13 bases between.

The chain joins TRBV7-9 to TRBJ2-4; D might be TRBD2 (5 bases). The germline CDR1 and CDR2 sequences are SEHNR and FQNEAQ (reference sequence). With 1 base removed from V and 0 bases from J, the gap between germline ends came to 7 bases. The CDR3 covers 15 residues. The CDR3 DNA reads as TGTGCCAGCAGCTTAGACGGGGTAGCCAAAAACATTCAGTACTTC. Its protein product is CASSLDGVAKNIQYF.

This clone came up once. The V call is TRBV19, the J call TRBJ1-5; the D is unclear. V lost 0 bases to trimming and J lost 8 bases, with 11 bases between them. The V gene's germline CDR1 is LNHDA and CDR2 SQIVND (reference sequence). The CDR3 extends over 14 amino acids. The CDR3 region is CASSIDGENEPQHF. CDR3 nucleotide sequence: TGTGCCAGTAGTATAGACGGGGAAAACGAGCCCCAGCATTTT.

The genes are TRBV29-1 and TRBJ1-2; D remains unclear. There are 13 residues in the CDR3. Deletions cut 0 bases from V and 4 bases from J, with 9 bases between. The germline V gene has CDR1 SQVTM and CDR2 ANQGSEA. CDR3 protein: CSVEDRAPYGYTF. The CDR3, as DNA: TGCAGCGTTGAAGATCGGGCCCCCTATGGCTACACCTTC.